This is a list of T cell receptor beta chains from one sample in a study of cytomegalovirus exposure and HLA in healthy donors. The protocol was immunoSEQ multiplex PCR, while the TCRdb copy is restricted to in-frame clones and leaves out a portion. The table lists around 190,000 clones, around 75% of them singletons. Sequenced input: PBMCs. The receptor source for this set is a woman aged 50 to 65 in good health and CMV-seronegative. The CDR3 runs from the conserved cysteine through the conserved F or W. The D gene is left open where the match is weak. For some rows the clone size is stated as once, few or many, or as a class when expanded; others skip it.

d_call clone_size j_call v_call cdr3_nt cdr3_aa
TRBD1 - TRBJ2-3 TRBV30 TGTGCCTGGAGTGTACAAGGGGGCTCAGATACGCAGTATTTT CAWSVQGGSDTQYF
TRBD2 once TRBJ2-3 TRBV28 TGTGCCAGCAGTCGGTTTGGGGGGAGGGCCGAAGATACGCAGTATTTT CASSRFGGRAEDTQYF
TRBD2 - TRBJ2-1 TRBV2 TGTGCCAGCAGTGAGCGGGAGGGCCTGGGCTACAATGAGCAGTTCTTC CASSEREGLGYNEQFF
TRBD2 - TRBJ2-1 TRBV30 TGTGCCTGGGCCAGCGGGAGGAGCGTTGAGCAGTTCTTC CAWASGRSVEQFF
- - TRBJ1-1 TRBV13 TGTGCCAGCACCGGGCCTGATGGGGGGGTCACTGAAGCTTTCTTT CASTGPDGGVTEAFF
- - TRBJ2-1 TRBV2 TGTGCCAGCAGTGGGGACGGGAGAGACTACAATGAGCAGTTCTTC CASSGDGRDYNEQFF
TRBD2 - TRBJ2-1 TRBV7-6 TGTGCCAGCAGCTTAGGGCTTGTGGGACTAGCGCCTTACGCTGAGCAGTTCTTC CASSLGLVGLAPYAEQFF
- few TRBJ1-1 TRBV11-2 TGTGCCAGCAGCCCAAAGACGGGGGGCTCGAACACTGAAGCTTTCTTT CASSPKTGGSNTEAFF
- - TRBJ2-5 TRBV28 TGTGCCAGCAGTTTATCGGAGAGGGAGACCCAGTACTTC CASSLSERETQYF
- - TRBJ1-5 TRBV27 TGTGCCAGCAGTCCCTTAAGCAATCAGCCCCAGCATTTT CASSPLSNQPQHF
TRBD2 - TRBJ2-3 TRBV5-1 TGCGCCAGCAGCCTGGGGGGGACTAGCGGAGCCGGCACAGATACGCAGTATTTT CASSLGGTSGAGTDTQYF
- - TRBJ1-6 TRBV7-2 TGTGCCAGCAGCTCTAGCGCACGGTCAAATTCACCCCTCCACTTT CASSSSARSNSPLHF
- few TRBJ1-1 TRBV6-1 TGTGCCAGCAGTGAATTTCCAGGGGAAGCTTTCTTT CASSEFPGEAFF
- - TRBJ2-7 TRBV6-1 TGTGCCAGCAGCTATAGGGGATACTACGAGCAGTACTTC CASSYRGYYEQYF
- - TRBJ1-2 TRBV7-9 TGTGCCAGCAGCTACGACTCAGGGGTGTATGGCTACACCTTC CASSYDSGVYGYTF
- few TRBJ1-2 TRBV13 TGTGCCAGCAGCTTAGGGGCACTTGGACTTGGGGGCTACACCTTC CASSLGALGLGGYTF
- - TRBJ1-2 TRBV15 TGTGCCACCAGTGAGGGGGGGACGGTTGGCTACACCTTC CATSEGGTVGYTF
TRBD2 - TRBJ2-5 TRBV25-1 TGTGCCAGCAGTGAAGGGGTAGCGGGAGGGCCGTACCCCCAGTACTTC CASSEGVAGGPYPQYF
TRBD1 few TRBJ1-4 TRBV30 TGTGCCTGGAGCTCCGGGACAGGGGATGAAAAACTGTTTTTT CAWSSGTGDEKLFF
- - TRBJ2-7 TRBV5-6 TGTGCCAGCAGCTTGGGGTTCGAGCAGTACTTC CASSLGFEQYF
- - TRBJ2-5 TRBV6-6 TGTGCCAGCAGTTACCCCGGGGGCCAAGAGACCCAGTACTTC CASSYPGGQETQYF
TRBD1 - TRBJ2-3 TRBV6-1 TGTGCCAGCAGACAAACAGGGGCTTCCACAGATACGCAGTATTTT CASRQTGASTDTQYF
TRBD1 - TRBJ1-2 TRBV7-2 TGTGCCAGCAGCCCAGCGCGTGGACAGGGGGTTCATGGCTACACCTTC CASSPARGQGVHGYTF
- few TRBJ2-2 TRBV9 TGTGCCAGCAGCGTAGTAAACGGGGAGCTGTTTTTT CASSVVNGELFF
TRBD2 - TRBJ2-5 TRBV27 TGTGCCAGCAGTTTATCTAGCGGGAGGGAGTGGACCCAGTACTTC CASSLSSGREWTQYF
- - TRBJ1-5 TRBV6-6 TGTGCCAGCAGTCCCCCTAGTGTCGATAGCAATCAGCCCCAGCATTTT CASSPPSVDSNQPQHF
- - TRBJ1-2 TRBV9 TGTGCCAGCAGTACAGGGTTCAACTATGGCTACACCTTC CASSTGFNYGYTF
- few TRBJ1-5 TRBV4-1 TGCGCCAGCAGCCAAATTGGGCCAGGGTATCAGCCCCAGCATTTT CASSQIGPGYQPQHF
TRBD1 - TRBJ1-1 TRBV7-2 TGTGCCAGCAGCTTATGGCAGACAGGGGAGGCTTTCTTT CASSLWQTGEAFF
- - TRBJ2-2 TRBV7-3 TGTGCCAGCAGCTTCGACCGACCGGGCACCGGGGAGCTGTTTTTT CASSFDRPGTGELFF
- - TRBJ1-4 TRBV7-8 TGTGCCAGCAGCTTAGGTGGGTGGGGAGCCGAAAAACTGTTTTTT CASSLGGWGAEKLFF
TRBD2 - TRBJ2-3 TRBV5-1 TGCGCCAGCAGCCCCCAATCAGCGGGGACTCGCACAGATACGCAGTATTTT CASSPQSAGTRTDTQYF
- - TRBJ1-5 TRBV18 TGTGCCAGCTCACCAGGGCGAGGGATCAATCAGCCCCAGCATTTT CASSPGRGINQPQHF
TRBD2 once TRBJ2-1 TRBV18 TGTGCCAGCTCCTCGGGACTAGCGAGCTACAATGAGCAGTTCTTC CASSSGLASYNEQFF
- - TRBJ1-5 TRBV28 TGTGCCAGCAGTTTGGTGGGACAATCTAGCAATCAGCCCCAGCATTTT CASSLVGQSSNQPQHF
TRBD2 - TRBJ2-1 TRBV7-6 TGTGCCAGCAGCTTAACTAGCGGGAGGGCGGTTGAGCAGTTCTTC CASSLTSGRAVEQFF
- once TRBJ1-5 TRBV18 TGTGCCAGCGACCTAGCAGGGGTTGACAATCAGCCCCAGCATTTT CASDLAGVDNQPQHF
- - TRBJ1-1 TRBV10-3 TGTGCCATCAGTGAATTTGCGGGGAACACTGAAGCTTTCTTT CAISEFAGNTEAFF
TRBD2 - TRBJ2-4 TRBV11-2 TGTGCCAGCAGCTTGGGGACTATCCTCGGTACGGACATTCAGTACTTC CASSLGTILGTDIQYF
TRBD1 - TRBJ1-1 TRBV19 TGTGCCAGTAGGAAAATAGGACAGGGGGCTGTAATGAACACTGAAGCTTTCTTT CASRKIGQGAVMNTEAFF
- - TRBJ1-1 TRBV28 TGTGCCAGCAGTTTCTACAGGGAAATGACTGAAGCTTTCTTT CASSFYREMTEAFF
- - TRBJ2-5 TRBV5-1 TGCGCCAGTACCAGGGTCCGACAAGAGACCCAGTACTTC CASTRVRQETQYF
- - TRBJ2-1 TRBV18 TGTGCCAGCTCACCACCCCCCGGGGAAAATGAGCAGTTCTTC CASSPPPGENEQFF
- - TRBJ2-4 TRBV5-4 TGTGCCAGCAGCTACCTTTCAGTAACCAAAAACATTCAGTACTTC CASSYLSVTKNIQYF
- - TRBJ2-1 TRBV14 TGTGCCAGCAGCCCTGCGGGGTCCTACAATGAGCAGTTCTTC CASSPAGSYNEQFF
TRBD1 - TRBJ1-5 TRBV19 TGTGCCGGAAAGACAGGGAATCAGCCCCAGCATTTT CAGKTGNQPQHF
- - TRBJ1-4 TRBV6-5 TGTGCCAGCAGTTACTCAGGCACCGTGGGCGAAAAACTGTTTTTT CASSYSGTVGEKLFF
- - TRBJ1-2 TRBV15 TGTGCCACCAGCAGAGATCTAACAGGGAATGGCTACACCTTC CATSRDLTGNGYTF
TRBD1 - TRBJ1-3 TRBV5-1 TGCGCCAGCAGCCCGGGGACAGGGGGCATTTCTGGAAACACCATATATTTT CASSPGTGGISGNTIYF
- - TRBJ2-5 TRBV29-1 TGCAGCGCCCTCCAGGGGAAGCAGGAGACCCAGTACTTC CSALQGKQETQYF
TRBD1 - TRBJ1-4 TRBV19 TGTGCCAGTAGTAACCGGGACAGGGGTTATGAAAAACTGTTTTTT CASSNRDRGYEKLFF
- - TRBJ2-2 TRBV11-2 TGTGCCAGCAGCGCGTTACCTTCCACCGGGGAGCTGTTTTTT CASSALPSTGELFF
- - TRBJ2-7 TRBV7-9 TGTGCCAGCAGCTTTGAGGCGGGTTCGGGGGCCTACGAGCAGTACTTC CASSFEAGSGAYEQYF
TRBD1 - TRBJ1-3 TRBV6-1 TGTGCCAGCAGTGAAAACAGCCAGGGGGGTCTAGGAGGAAACACCATATATTTT CASSENSQGGLGGNTIYF
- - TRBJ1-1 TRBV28 TGTGCCAGCAGTTTCACGATCCTCGGGGACACTGAAGCTTTCTTT CASSFTILGDTEAFF
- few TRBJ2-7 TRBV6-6 TGTGCCAGCAGGAGAGGCTACGAGCAGTACTTC CASRRGYEQYF
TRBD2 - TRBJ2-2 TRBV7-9 TGTGCCAGCAGCTCCCGGGGGGAGTATGTGGACACCGGGGAGCTGTTTTTT CASSSRGEYVDTGELFF
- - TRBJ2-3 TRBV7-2 TGTGCCAGCAGCTTTTCGGGGTTAGATACGCAGTATTTT CASSFSGLDTQYF
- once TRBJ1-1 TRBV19 TGTGCCAGTAGTATGAGGGAGTTGAACACTGAAGCTTTCTTT CASSMRELNTEAFF
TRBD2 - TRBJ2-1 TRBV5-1 TGCGCCAGCAGGCTAGCGGGAGGGAGCTCCTACAATGAGCAGTTCTTC CASRLAGGSSYNEQFF